These 16 T cell receptor beta chains came from one sample sequenced in a study of T cells in Graves' hyperthyroidism and ophthalmopathy. Amplified regions were TCR beta CDR3 sequences from RNA transcripts. During a first-round RT-PCR of the TCR CDR3, the HTBI primer set was used. TCRdb called the multiplex PCR reads again in MiXCR, with one record for every CDR3 protein. The sample lists 500,000 to 600,000 distinct CDR3 sequences; 16% were seen once. The specimen sequenced was blood. The receptors come from a woman aged 18 to 35 with Graves' hyperthyroidism.

This clonotype was counted many times. The chain links TRBV2 to TRBJ1-2; TRBD1 is a possible D gene (5 bases). Germline CDR1 is SNHLY and CDR2 is FYNNEI. The CDR3 has 12 amino acids. V was clipped by 3 bases and J by 5 bases, with 7 bases between them. The CDR3 DNA is TGTGCCAGCAGTGACTGGGGGTATGGCTACACCTTC. Its protein product is CASSDWGYGYTF.

The chain joins TRBV9 to TRBJ1-2, with 7 bases aligning to TRBD1. V shed 2 bases and J 8 bases; nucleotides not matched to a gene: 3. Germline CDR1 SGDLS, CDR2 YYNGEE. The CDR3 covers 12 residues. Here the CDR3 DNA reads TGTGCCAGCAGCGTCGGACAGGAGGGCTACACCTTC. This translates into CASSVGQEGYTF.

This clonotype was seen at least ten times. The V call is TRBV6-1, the J call TRBJ2-2, with 7 bases lining up with TRBD2. The CDR3 is 17 amino acids. Germline V lookup: CDR1 MNHNS, CDR2 SASEGT. The V and J ends lost 6 bases and 1 base, in that order; junction bases with no gene match: 11. CDR3 amino acids: CASSLRASGGNTGELFF. CDR3 sequence (DNA): TGTGCCAGCAGCCTCCGAGCTAGCGGAGGGAACACCGGGGAGCTGTTTTTT.

This clonotype appeared many times. The V and J genes are TRBV27 and TRBJ2-5; D perhaps matches TRBD2 (6 bases). CDR3 length: 14 residues. Germline values: CDR1 MNHEY, CDR2 SMNVEV (reference sequence). V lost 6 bases, J lost 5 bases, and 16 bases lay in between. The CDR3: CASRQPGAIETQYF. The CDR3 bases are TGTGCCAGCAGACAACCGGGAGCGATCGAGACCCAGTACTTC.

This clonotype has only a few counts. J is TRBJ1-1 and V is TRBV20-1; tentative D call: TRBD1 (5 bases). Per the germline V gene, CDR1 is DFQATT and CDR2 is SNEGSKA (reference sequence). The CDR3 has 17 residues. The V end lost 1 base, the J end lost 3 bases, and 21 bases lay between the germline ends. The CDR3 region is CSARVLGIRAEYTEAFF. The DNA for the CDR3 is TGCAGTGCTAGAGTCCTGGGTATCAGGGCGGAGTACACTGAAGCTTTCTTT.

This clonotype was detected ten times or more. The chain carries TRBV6-2 or TRBV6-3 and TRBJ1-2; D remains unclear. From germline, CDR1 is MNHEY and CDR2 SVGEGT. The CDR3 consists of 13 residues. V lost 6 bases to trimming and J lost 4 bases, with 12 bases between them. This CDR3 is CASSLGRTYGYTF. The CDR3 DNA reads as TGTGCCAGCAGCCTTGGACGGACCTATGGCTACACCTTC.

Only a few counts were recorded for this clonotype. The rearrangement links TRBV9 to TRBJ2-5; D not resolved. Germline CDR1 reads SGDLS; CDR2 reads YYNGEE. The V gene lost 2 bases and the J gene lost 4 bases, with 9 bases spanning the gap. CDR3 length equals 13 residues. The chain's CDR3 is CASSVAATETQYF. CDR3 sequence (DNA): TGTGCCAGCAGCGTGGCGGCAACAGAGACCCAGTACTTC.

As for this clonotype: A much more abundant neighbour one base away suggests this may be a read error. The chain links TRBV20-1 to TRBJ2-5; no firm D call. The CDR3 spans 14 residues. Per the germline V gene, CDR1 is DFQATT and CDR2 is SNEGSKA (reference sequence). This CDR3 is CSARDVGREETRYF. The CDR3 bases are TGCAGTGCTAGAGACGTCGGACGTGAAGAGACCCGGTACTTC.

The chain links TRBV5-1 to TRBJ2-1, with 11 bases lining up with TRBD2. This CDR3 has 14 amino acids. The ends lost 4 bases at V and 7 bases at J; junction bases unmatched: 4. Germline V gives CDR1 SGHRS, CDR2 YFSETQ. This CDR3 reads CASSTSGSRNEQFF. In DNA, the CDR3 is TGCGCCAGCAGCACTAGCGGGAGTAGGAATGAGCAGTTCTTC.

This rearrangement joins TRBV20-1 to TRBJ2-7; TRBD2 might be the D (6 bases). Trimming removed 3 bases at V and 5 bases at J, with 14 bases between. CDR1 is DFQATT and CDR2 is SNEGSKA in the germline V gene (reference sequence). This CDR3 is built from 13 residues. The CDR3 sequence is CSASGRTLHEQYF. CDR3 nucleotide sequence: TGCAGTGCTAGCGGGAGAACCCTCCACGAGCAGTACTTC.

This clonotype was counted between two and nine times. The genes are TRBV2 and TRBJ2-7; possibly TRBD2 for D (5 bases). Germline-derived CDR1 and CDR2 are SNHLY and FYNNEI. CDR3 length: 13 residues. V dropped 8 bases and J dropped 0 bases, with 11 bases sitting between them. The CDR3, as DNA: TGTGCCAGCCTGGACTGGAGCTCCTACGAGCAGTACTTC. Amino acids: CASLDWSSYEQYF.

This clonotype was counted only a few times. The chain recombines TRBV27 with TRBJ2-5; 13 bases are a match to TRBD2. The CDR3 is 18 amino acids. The V and J ends lost 2 bases and 2 bases, in that order; junction bases with no gene match: 8. From germline, CDR1 is MNHEY and CDR2 SMNVEV (reference sequence). DNA of the CDR3: TGTGCCAGCAGTTTAAAAGGGACTAGCGGGACTGGACAAGAGACCCAGTACTTC. Translating gives CASSLKGTSGTGQETQYF.

This clonotype was observed a handful of times. Germline and junction disagree at one end, which may indicate a read error. The chain employs TRBV28 and TRBJ2-3, with 7 positions matching TRBD2. This CDR3 is built from 17 residues. Germline CDR1 reads MDHEN; CDR2 reads SYDVKM. The CDR3 sequence: CASSLNWRGSFADAQYF. The DNA for the CDR3 is TGTGCCAGCAGCCTAAATTGGCGCGGGAGTTTCGCAGATGCGCAGTATTTT.

This clonotype was seen more than once but under ten times. V usage is TRBV6-1 and J usage is TRBJ2-1; 10 nucleotides match TRBD1. This CDR3 contains 15 residues. V dropped 5 bases and J dropped 7; count of bases not matched to a gene: 8. The germline V gene encodes CDR1 MNHNS and CDR2 SASEGT. As DNA, the CDR3 is TGTGCCAGCAGTAGGACAGGGGGGTCATTTAATGAGCAGTTCTTC. Protein sequence: CASSRTGGSFNEQFF.

This clonotype has only a few counts. The chain employs TRBV5-4 and TRBJ1-1; TRBD1 matches 8 bases. Germline V CDR1 and CDR2: SGHNT, YYREEE (reference sequence). Trimming cost V 3 bases and J 7 bases; bases outside gene matches: 11. CDR3 length equals 15 residues. The CDR3: CASSSSPGTGIEAFF. CDR3 DNA: TGTGCCAGCAGCTCTTCCCCCGGGACAGGCATTGAAGCTTTCTTT.

This clonotype turned up a few times. The CDR3 spells CASSPLMLAGKPTYYNEQFF. In nucleotides, the CDR3 is TGTGCCAGCAGTCCCCTGATGCTAGCGGGAAAACCGACATACTACAATGAGCAGTTCTTC. The rearrangement uses TRBV6-1 and TRBJ2-1; 9 bases map to TRBD2. CDR3 size: 20 residues. Germline V gene data show CDR1 as MNHNS and CDR2 as SASEGT. V was clipped by 5 bases and J by 3 bases; unmatched bases: 20.